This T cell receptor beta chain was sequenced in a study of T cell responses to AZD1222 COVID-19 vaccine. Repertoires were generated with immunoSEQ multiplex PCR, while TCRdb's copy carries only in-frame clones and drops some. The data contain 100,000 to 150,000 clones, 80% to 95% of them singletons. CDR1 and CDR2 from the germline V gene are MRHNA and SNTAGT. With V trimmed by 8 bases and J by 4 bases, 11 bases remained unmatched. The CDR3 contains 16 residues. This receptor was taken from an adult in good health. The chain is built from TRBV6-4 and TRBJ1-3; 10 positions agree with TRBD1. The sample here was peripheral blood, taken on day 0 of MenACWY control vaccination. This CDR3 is CASYPVGQGEGNTIYF. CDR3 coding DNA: TGTGCCAGCTACCCAGTTGGACAGGGGGAAGGAAACACCATATATTTT.